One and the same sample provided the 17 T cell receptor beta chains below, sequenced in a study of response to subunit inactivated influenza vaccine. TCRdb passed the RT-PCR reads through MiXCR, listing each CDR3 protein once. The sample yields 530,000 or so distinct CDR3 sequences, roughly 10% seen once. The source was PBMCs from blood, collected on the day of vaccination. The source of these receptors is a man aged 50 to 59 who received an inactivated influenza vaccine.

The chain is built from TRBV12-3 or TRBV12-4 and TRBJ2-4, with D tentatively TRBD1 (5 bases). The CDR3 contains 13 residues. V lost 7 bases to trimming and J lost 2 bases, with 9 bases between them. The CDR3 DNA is TGTGCCAGCACGGACAAGTCCAAAAACATTCAGTACTTC. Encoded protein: CASTDKSKNIQYF.

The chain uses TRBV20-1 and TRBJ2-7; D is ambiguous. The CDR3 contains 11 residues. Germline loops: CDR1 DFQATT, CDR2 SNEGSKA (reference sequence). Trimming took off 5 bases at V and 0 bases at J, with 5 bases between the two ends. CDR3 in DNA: TGCAGTGCTGGGGACTCCTACGAGCAGTACTTC. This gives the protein CSAGDSYEQYF.

Written as DNA, the CDR3 is TGCGCCAGCAGTGATCGAACTAGCGGGGGAGAGACCCAGTACTTC. This translates into CASSDRTSGGETQYF. The chain joins TRBV10-2 to TRBJ2-5, with TRBD2 matching 11 bases. The germline CDR1 and CDR2 sequences are WSHSY and SAAADI. The CDR3 totals 15 residues. V lost 3 bases to trimming and J lost 4 bases; unmatched junction nucleotides: 4.

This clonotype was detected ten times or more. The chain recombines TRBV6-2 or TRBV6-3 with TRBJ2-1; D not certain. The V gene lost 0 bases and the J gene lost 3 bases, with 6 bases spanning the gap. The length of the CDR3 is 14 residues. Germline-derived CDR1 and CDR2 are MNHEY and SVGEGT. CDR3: CASSYSSGYNEQFF. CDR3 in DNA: TGTGCCAGCAGTTACTCGTCTGGCTACAATGAGCAGTTCTTC.

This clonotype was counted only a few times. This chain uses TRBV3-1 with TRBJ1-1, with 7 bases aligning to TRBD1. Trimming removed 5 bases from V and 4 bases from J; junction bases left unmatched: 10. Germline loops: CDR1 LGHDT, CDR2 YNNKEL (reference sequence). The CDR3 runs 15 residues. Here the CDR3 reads CASSATGNGRTEAFF. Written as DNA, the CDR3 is TGTGCCAGCAGCGCGACAGGGAACGGACGCACTGAAGCTTTCTTT.

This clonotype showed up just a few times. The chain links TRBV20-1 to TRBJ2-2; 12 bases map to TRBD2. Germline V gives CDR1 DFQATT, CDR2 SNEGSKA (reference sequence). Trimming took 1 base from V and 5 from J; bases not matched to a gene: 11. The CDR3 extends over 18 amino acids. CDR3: CSARGDSSGRGRTGELFF. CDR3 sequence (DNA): TGCAGTGCTAGAGGGGACTCTAGCGGGAGGGGGCGGACCGGGGAGCTGTTTTTT.

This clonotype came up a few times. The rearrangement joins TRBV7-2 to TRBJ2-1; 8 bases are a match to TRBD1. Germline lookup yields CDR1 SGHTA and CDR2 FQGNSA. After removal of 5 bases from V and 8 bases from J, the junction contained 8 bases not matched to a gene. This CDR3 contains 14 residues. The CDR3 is CASSPRTGSYEQFF. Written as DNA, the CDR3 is TGTGCCAGCAGCCCACGGACAGGGAGTTATGAGCAGTTCTTC.

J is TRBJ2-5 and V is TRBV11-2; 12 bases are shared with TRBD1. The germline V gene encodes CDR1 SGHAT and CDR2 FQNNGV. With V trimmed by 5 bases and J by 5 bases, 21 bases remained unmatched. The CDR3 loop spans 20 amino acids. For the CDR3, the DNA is TGTGCCAGCAGCAACTACCGGGACAGGGGGCGAGGCATGGTTTCGGAGACCCAGTACTTC. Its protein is CASSNYRDRGRGMVSETQYF. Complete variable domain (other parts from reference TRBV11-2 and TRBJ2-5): EAGVAQSPRYKIIEKRQSVAFWCNPISGHATLYWYQQILGQGPKLLIQFQNNGVVDDSQLPKDRFSAERLKGVDSTLKIQPAKLEDSAVYLCASSNYRDRGRGMVSETQYFGPGTRLLVL.

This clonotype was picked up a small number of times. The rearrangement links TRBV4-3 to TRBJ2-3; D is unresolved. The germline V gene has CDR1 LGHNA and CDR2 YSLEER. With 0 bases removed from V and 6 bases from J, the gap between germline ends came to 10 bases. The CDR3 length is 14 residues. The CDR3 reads CASSQDSRADTQYF. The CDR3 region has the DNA TGCGCCAGCAGCCAAGACAGTAGGGCGGATACGCAGTATTTT.

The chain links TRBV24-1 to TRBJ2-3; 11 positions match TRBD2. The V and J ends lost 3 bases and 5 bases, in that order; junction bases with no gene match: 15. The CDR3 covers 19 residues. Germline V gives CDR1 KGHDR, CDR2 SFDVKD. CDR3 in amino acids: CATSDALPKLAGVGDTQYF. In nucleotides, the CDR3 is TGTGCCACCAGTGATGCTTTACCAAAACTAGCGGGAGTGGGAGATACGCAGTATTTT.

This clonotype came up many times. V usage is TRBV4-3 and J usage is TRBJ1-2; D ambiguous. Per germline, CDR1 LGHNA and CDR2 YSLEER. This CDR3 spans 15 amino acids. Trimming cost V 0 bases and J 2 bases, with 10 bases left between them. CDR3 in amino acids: CASSQEPPLNYGYTF. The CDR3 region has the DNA TGCGCCAGCAGCCAAGAACCGCCTTTAAACTATGGCTACACCTTC.

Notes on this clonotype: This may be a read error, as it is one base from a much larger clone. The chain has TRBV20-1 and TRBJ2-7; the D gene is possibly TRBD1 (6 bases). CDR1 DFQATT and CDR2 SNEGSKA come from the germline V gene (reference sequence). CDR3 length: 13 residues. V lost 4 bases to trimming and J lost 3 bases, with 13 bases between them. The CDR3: CSAIQGRDYEQYF. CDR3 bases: TGCAGTGCTATACAGGGCCGGGACTACGAGCAGTACTTC.

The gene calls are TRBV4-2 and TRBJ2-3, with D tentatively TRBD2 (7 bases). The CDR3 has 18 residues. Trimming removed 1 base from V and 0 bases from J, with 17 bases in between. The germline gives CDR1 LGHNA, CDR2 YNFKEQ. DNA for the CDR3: TGTGCCAGCAGCCAAGCGGGAGGACAGCCGACTAGCACAGATACGCAGTATTTT. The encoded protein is CASSQAGGQPTSTDTQYF.

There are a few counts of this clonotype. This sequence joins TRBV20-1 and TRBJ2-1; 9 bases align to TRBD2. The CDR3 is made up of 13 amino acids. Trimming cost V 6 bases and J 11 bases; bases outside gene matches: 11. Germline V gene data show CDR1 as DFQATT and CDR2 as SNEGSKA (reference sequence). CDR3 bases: TGCAGTGCCCTCCGAACTAGCGGGTCTAAGCAGTTCTTC. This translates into CSALRTSGSKQFF.

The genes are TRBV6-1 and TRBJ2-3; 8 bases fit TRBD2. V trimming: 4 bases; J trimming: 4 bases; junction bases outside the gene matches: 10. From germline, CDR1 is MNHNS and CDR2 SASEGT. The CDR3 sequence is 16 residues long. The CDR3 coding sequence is TGTGCCAGCAGTGCCGGGACTAGGGGGTTGGCAGATACGCAGTATTTT. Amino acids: CASSAGTRGLADTQYF.

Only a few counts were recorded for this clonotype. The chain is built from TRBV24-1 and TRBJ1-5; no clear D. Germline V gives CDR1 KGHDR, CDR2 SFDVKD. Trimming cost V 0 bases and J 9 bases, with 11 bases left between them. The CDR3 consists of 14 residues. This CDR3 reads CATSDLSRVGPQHF. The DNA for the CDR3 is TGTGCCACCAGTGATTTGTCCCGGGTTGGGCCCCAGCATTTT.

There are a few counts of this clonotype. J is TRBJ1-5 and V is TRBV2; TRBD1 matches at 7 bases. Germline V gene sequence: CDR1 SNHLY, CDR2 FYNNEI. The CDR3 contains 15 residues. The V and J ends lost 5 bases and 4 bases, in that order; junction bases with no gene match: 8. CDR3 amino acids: CASSQDGTENQPQHF. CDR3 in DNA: TGTGCCAGCAGTCAAGACGGGACAGAAAATCAGCCCCAGCATTTT.